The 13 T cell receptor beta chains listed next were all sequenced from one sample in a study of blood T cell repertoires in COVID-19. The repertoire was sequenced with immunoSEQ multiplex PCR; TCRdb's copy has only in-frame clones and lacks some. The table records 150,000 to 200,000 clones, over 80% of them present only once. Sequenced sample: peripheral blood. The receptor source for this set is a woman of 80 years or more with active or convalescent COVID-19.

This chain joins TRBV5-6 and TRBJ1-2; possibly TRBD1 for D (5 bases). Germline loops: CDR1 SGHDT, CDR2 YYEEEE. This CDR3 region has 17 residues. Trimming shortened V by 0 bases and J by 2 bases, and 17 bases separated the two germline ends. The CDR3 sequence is CASSLGSKWGVNYGYTF. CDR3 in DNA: TGTGCCAGCAGCTTGGGCTCTAAATGGGGCGTCAACTATGGCTACACCTTC.

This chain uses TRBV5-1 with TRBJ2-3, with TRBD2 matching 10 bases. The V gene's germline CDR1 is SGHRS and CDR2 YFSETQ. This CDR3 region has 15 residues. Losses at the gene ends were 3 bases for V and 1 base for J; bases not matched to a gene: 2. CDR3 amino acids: CASSYGTSGTDTQYF. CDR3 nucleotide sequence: TGCGCCAGCAGCTACGGGACTAGCGGCACAGATACGCAGTATTTT.

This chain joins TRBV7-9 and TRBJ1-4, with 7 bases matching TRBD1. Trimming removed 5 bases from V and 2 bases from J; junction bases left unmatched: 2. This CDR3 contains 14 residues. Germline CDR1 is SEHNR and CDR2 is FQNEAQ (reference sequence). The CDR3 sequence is CASSLTGTNEKLFF. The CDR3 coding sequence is TGTGCCAGCAGCCTGACAGGGACTAATGAAAAACTGTTTTTT.

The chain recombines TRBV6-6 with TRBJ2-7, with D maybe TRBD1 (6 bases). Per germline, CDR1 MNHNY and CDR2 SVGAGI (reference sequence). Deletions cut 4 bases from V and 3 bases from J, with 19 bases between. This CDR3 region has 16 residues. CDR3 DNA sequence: TGTGCCAGCAGTTCCCAAGGTTCGACAGGCGACTACGAGCAGTACTTC. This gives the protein CASSSQGSTGDYEQYF.

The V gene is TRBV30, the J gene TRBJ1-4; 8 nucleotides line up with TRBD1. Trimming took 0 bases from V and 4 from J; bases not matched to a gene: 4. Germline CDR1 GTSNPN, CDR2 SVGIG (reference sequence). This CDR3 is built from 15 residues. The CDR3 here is CAWSVGQESNEKLFF. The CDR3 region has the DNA TGTGCCTGGAGTGTGGGACAGGAAAGTAATGAAAAACTGTTTTTT.

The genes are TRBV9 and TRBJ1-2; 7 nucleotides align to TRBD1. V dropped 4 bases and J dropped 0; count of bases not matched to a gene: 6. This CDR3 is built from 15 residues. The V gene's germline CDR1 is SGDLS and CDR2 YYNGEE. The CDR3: CASSSSGTANYGYTF. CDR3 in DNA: TGTGCCAGCAGCTCTTCTGGGACAGCTAACTATGGCTACACCTTC.

CDR3 sequence (DNA): TGTGCCAGCAGCGCTCCCCCCAGCACTGAAGCTTTCTTT. Its protein product is CASSAPPSTEAFF. The J gene is TRBJ1-1, the V gene TRBV4-2; no firm D call. CDR1 is LGHNA, CDR2 YNFKEQ, per germline. Trimming shortened V by 5 bases and J by 4 bases, and 11 bases separated the two germline ends. This CDR3 has 13 amino acids.

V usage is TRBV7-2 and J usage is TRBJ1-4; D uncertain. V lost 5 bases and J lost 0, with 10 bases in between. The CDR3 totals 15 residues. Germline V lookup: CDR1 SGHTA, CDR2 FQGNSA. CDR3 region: CASSPDQATNEKLFF. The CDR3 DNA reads TGTGCCAGCAGCCCCGACCAGGCAACTAATGAAAAACTGTTTTTT.

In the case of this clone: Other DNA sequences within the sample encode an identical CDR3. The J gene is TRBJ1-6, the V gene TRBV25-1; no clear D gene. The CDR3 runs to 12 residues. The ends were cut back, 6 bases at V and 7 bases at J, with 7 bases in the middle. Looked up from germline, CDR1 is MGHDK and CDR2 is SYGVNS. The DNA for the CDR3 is TGTGCCAGCAGAGCAGGAAATTCACCCCTCCACTTT. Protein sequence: CASRAGNSPLHF.

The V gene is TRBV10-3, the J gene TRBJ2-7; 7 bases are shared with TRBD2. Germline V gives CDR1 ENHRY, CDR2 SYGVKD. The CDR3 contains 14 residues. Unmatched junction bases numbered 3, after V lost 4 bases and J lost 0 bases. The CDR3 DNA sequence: TGTGCCATCAGTGGGGGGGGGAGCTCCTACGAGCAGTACTTC. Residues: CAISGGGSSYEQYF.

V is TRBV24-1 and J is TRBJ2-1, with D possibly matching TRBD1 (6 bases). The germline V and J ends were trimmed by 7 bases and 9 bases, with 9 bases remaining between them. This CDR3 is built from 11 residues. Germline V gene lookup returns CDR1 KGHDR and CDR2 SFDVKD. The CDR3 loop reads CATSRGSEQFF. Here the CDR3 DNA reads TGTGCCACCAGCAGGGGTTCTGAGCAGTTCTTC.

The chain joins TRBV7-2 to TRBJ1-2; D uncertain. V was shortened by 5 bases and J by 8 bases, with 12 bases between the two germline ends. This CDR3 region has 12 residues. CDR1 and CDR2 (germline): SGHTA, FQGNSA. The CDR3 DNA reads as TGTGCCAGCAGCCAGAGGGTTGAAGGCTACACCTTC. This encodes CASSQRVEGYTF.

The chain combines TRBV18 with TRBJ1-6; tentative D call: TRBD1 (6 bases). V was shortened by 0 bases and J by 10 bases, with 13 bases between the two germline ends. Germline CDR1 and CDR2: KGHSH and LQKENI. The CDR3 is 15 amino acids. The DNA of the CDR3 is TGTGCCAGCTCACCACCCGTTACAGGGACCTCACCCCTCCACTTT. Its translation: CASSPPVTGTSPLHF.